This is a list of T cell receptor beta chains from one sample in a study of chemoradiotherapy in HPV16-positive cancers. This table comes from immunoSEQ multiplex PCR, and its TCRdb copy is limited to in-frame clones, with some not included. The sample has some 11,000 clones, about three fifths seen once; the top ten hold approximately 16%. The specimen was obtained from a patient who underwent chemoradiotherapy. The receptors shown here come from a human donor with HPV-associated anogenital cancer. Both conserved end residues are part of each CDR3. Each record gives: CDR3 length, V gene, clone size, J gene, D gene, CDR3 DNA, CDR3 protein. The D gene is left open where the match is weak. Size is omitted from some rows. Given values are once, few, many or a class for expanded clones.

CDR3 length: 17
V gene: TRBV4-3
clone size: NA
J gene: TRBJ1-3
D gene: NA
CDR3 DNA: TGCGCCAGCAGCCAAGATTCCCAGGGGTTTTCGGGAAACACCATATATTTT
CDR3 protein: CASSQDSQGFSGNTIYF

CDR3 length: 14
V gene: TRBV5-4
clone size: NA
J gene: TRBJ1-2
D gene: NA
CDR3 DNA: TGTGCCAGCAGCTTGTCCGACACCGGTCGGGGCTACACCTTC
CDR3 protein: CASSLSDTGRGYTF

CDR3 length: 15
V gene: TRBV5-4
clone size: NA
J gene: TRBJ2-3
D gene: TRBD2
CDR3 DNA: TGTGCCAGCAGTCAAACTAGCGGGGGGGGAGATACGCAGTATTTT
CDR3 protein: CASSQTSGGGDTQYF

CDR3 length: 14
V gene: TRBV19
clone size: NA
J gene: TRBJ1-1
D gene: TRBD1
CDR3 DNA: TGTGCCAGTAGGGGGGACAGATTGAACACTGAAGCTTTCTTT
CDR3 protein: CASRGDRLNTEAFF

CDR3 length: 15
V gene: TRBV4-3
clone size: NA
J gene: TRBJ2-6
D gene: NA
CDR3 DNA: TGCGCCAGCAGCCAAGACGGGGTTGGGGCCAACGTCCTGACTTTC
CDR3 protein: CASSQDGVGANVLTF

CDR3 length: 16
V gene: TRBV7-6
clone size: few
J gene: TRBJ1-3
D gene: NA
CDR3 DNA: TGTGCCAGCAGCTTAGGTCCAGGCTACTCTGGAAACACCATATATTTT
CDR3 protein: CASSLGPGYSGNTIYF

CDR3 length: 14
V gene: TRBV5-6
clone size: NA
J gene: TRBJ2-7
D gene: TRBD2
CDR3 DNA: TGTGCCAGCAGCTTCGGTAGCGGGGGCTACGAGCAGTACTTC
CDR3 protein: CASSFGSGGYEQYF

CDR3 length: 15
V gene: TRBV28
clone size: NA
J gene: TRBJ1-5
D gene: NA
CDR3 DNA: TGTGCCAGCAGTCAAACGTTGGGTCCGAGTCAGCCCCAGCATTTT
CDR3 protein: CASSQTLGPSQPQHF

CDR3 length: 16
V gene: TRBV7-9
clone size: NA
J gene: TRBJ1-3
D gene: TRBD1
CDR3 DNA: TGTGCCAGCAGCCTACGCGGGACAGTCTCTGGAAACACCATATATTTT
CDR3 protein: CASSLRGTVSGNTIYF

CDR3 length: 14
V gene: TRBV5-5
clone size: once
J gene: TRBJ2-3
D gene: TRBD1
CDR3 DNA: TGTGCCAGTACTGACAGGGAATACACAGATACGCAGTATTTT
CDR3 protein: CASTDREYTDTQYF

CDR3 length: 14
V gene: TRBV19
clone size: NA
J gene: TRBJ1-5
D gene: TRBD1
CDR3 DNA: TGTGCCAGTAGTACCAGGGGGCTTGATCAGCCCCAGCATTTT
CDR3 protein: CASSTRGLDQPQHF

CDR3 length: 12
V gene: TRBV2
clone size: NA
J gene: TRBJ1-5
D gene: NA
CDR3 DNA: TGTGCCAGCAGTGAGGACAGTCAGCCCCAGCATTTT
CDR3 protein: CASSEDSQPQHF

CDR3 length: 15
V gene: TRBV6-5
clone size: NA
J gene: TRBJ1-5
D gene: TRBD1
CDR3 DNA: TGTGCCAGCAACCCGGGACAGACGTACAATCAGCCCCAGCATTTT
CDR3 protein: CASNPGQTYNQPQHF

CDR3 length: 14
V gene: TRBV10-3
clone size: NA
J gene: TRBJ2-3
D gene: NA
CDR3 DNA: TGTGCCATCAAGCCCCAAATCGGCACAGATACGCAGTATTTT
CDR3 protein: CAIKPQIGTDTQYF

CDR3 length: 14
V gene: TRBV5-1
clone size: once
J gene: TRBJ2-7
D gene: NA
CDR3 DNA: TGCGCCAGCAGCAGGACTGGCAGGGACTACGAGCAGTACTTC
CDR3 protein: CASSRTGRDYEQYF

CDR3 length: 14
V gene: TRBV6-1
clone size: NA
J gene: TRBJ2-2
D gene: NA
CDR3 DNA: TGTGCCAGCGGGGATTACTGGAACACCGGGGAGCTGTTTTTT
CDR3 protein: CASGDYWNTGELFF

CDR3 length: 14
V gene: TRBV7-8
clone size: NA
J gene: TRBJ2-5
D gene: NA
CDR3 DNA: TGTGCCAGCAGCCCAAGAACAATCGGGGAGACCCAGTACTTC
CDR3 protein: CASSPRTIGETQYF

CDR3 length: 15
V gene: TRBV5-6
clone size: NA
J gene: TRBJ2-4
D gene: TRBD1
CDR3 DNA: TGTGCCAGCACCCCAAGGGGGACAGGGGGAAACATTCAGTACTTC
CDR3 protein: CASTPRGTGGNIQYF

CDR3 length: 18
V gene: TRBV4-2
clone size: NA
J gene: TRBJ2-5
D gene: NA
CDR3 DNA: TGTGCCAGCAGCCAAGATCCCCAGGGGCGGGGGCGGAAAGAGACCCAGTACTTC
CDR3 protein: CASSQDPQGRGRKETQYF

CDR3 length: 15
V gene: TRBV30
clone size: once
J gene: TRBJ1-1
D gene: NA
CDR3 DNA: TGTGCCTGGAGTCGCTGGGGGGGAGAGAACACTGAAGCTTTCTTT
CDR3 protein: CAWSRWGGENTEAFF

CDR3 length: 13
V gene: TRBV6-1
clone size: NA
J gene: TRBJ1-4
D gene: NA
CDR3 DNA: TGTGCCAGCGGACGTGGGACTGCTGAAAAACTGTTTTTT
CDR3 protein: CASGRGTAEKLFF

CDR3 length: 19
V gene: TRBV9
clone size: NA
J gene: TRBJ2-7
D gene: NA
CDR3 DNA: TGTGCCAGCAGCGTAGTGAGCTTGGGCAGGGGCCGACTTCTCCGGGAGCAGTACTTC
CDR3 protein: CASSVVSLGRGRLLREQYF

CDR3 length: 14
V gene: TRBV5-1
clone size: few
J gene: TRBJ2-3
D gene: NA
CDR3 DNA: TGCGCCAGCAGCACGACGAGGGTTACAGATACGCAGTATTTT
CDR3 protein: CASSTTRVTDTQYF

CDR3 length: 14
V gene: TRBV27
clone size: NA
J gene: TRBJ2-5
D gene: NA
CDR3 DNA: TGTGCCAGCAGCTTGGGTGGGACGGCTGAGACCCAGTACTTC
CDR3 protein: CASSLGGTAETQYF

CDR3 length: 16
V gene: TRBV28
clone size: NA
J gene: TRBJ2-3
D gene: NA
CDR3 DNA: TGTGCCAGCAGTCCCCCCTGGACCACAAGCACAGATACGCAGTATTTT
CDR3 protein: CASSPPWTTSTDTQYF

CDR3 length: 14
V gene: TRBV12-2
clone size: NA
J gene: TRBJ1-1
D gene: NA
CDR3 DNA: TGTGCAAGTCGCTTAGGGGGTTGGGGAACTGAAGCTTTCTTT
CDR3 protein: CASRLGGWGTEAFF

CDR3 length: 16
V gene: TRBV19
clone size: NA
J gene: TRBJ2-3
D gene: TRBD2
CDR3 DNA: TGTGCCAGTAGTACTAATTCGGGGGGTTGGGCAGATACGCAGTATTTT
CDR3 protein: CASSTNSGGWADTQYF

CDR3 length: 13
V gene: TRBV27
clone size: NA
J gene: TRBJ1-4
D gene: NA
CDR3 DNA: TGTGCCAGCAGAATTCGGCCTAATGAAAAACTGTTTTTT
CDR3 protein: CASRIRPNEKLFF

CDR3 length: 12
V gene: TRBV7-9
clone size: NA
J gene: TRBJ2-3
D gene: NA
CDR3 DNA: TGTGCCAGCAGCCTCGTCCAAGATACGCAGTATTTT
CDR3 protein: CASSLVQDTQYF

CDR3 length: 13
V gene: TRBV10-3
clone size: NA
J gene: TRBJ2-7
D gene: NA
CDR3 DNA: TGTGCCATCAGTGAGTCGAACAGAGGCGAGCAGTACTTC
CDR3 protein: CAISESNRGEQYF

CDR3 length: 14
V gene: TRBV29-1
clone size: NA
J gene: TRBJ2-5
D gene: TRBD2
CDR3 DNA: TGCAGCGTTGTTGAGGGACTAGCGGGGGAGACCCAGTACTTC
CDR3 protein: CSVVEGLAGETQYF

CDR3 length: 11
V gene: TRBV7-2
clone size: few
J gene: TRBJ1-2
D gene: TRBD1
CDR3 DNA: TGTGCCAGCAGCTGGGGACAGGCGGGCACCTTC
CDR3 protein: CASSWGQAGTF

CDR3 length: 12
V gene: TRBV27
clone size: few
J gene: TRBJ1-2
D gene: TRBD1
CDR3 DNA: TGTGCCACCTTGTCCCCAGGGGGGGGCTACACCTTC
CDR3 protein: CATLSPGGGYTF

CDR3 length: 15
V gene: TRBV28
clone size: NA
J gene: TRBJ1-5
D gene: TRBD1
CDR3 DNA: TGTGCCAGCAGTTTAATACAGGGGGGCAATCAGCCCCAGCATTTT
CDR3 protein: CASSLIQGGNQPQHF

CDR3 length: 14
V gene: TRBV7-2
clone size: NA
J gene: TRBJ1-2
D gene: TRBD1
CDR3 DNA: TGTGCCAGCAGTGAATTACAGGGGGCAAATGGCTACACCTTC
CDR3 protein: CASSELQGANGYTF

CDR3 length: 16
V gene: TRBV28
clone size: NA
J gene: TRBJ1-2
D gene: NA
CDR3 DNA: TGTGCCAGCATTACCTCTTCCGGATCCTTTAACTATGGCTACACCTTC
CDR3 protein: CASITSSGSFNYGYTF

CDR3 length: 13
V gene: TRBV15
clone size: NA
J gene: TRBJ1-5
D gene: NA
CDR3 DNA: TGTGCCACCAGCGGAGTACAGGGCCAGCCCCAGCATTTT
CDR3 protein: CATSGVQGQPQHF

CDR3 length: 15
V gene: TRBV30
clone size: NA
J gene: TRBJ2-1
D gene: TRBD2
CDR3 DNA: TGTGCCTGGAGTCATCCGGGACTAGCTCGCAATGAGCAGTTCTTC
CDR3 protein: CAWSHPGLARNEQFF

CDR3 length: 15
V gene: TRBV6-1
clone size: NA
J gene: TRBJ2-3
D gene: NA
CDR3 DNA: TGTGCCAGCAGTGAAGGGCCCCCACACAGGGATACGCAGTATTTT
CDR3 protein: CASSEGPPHRDTQYF

CDR3 length: 11
V gene: TRBV20-1
clone size: few
J gene: TRBJ1-1
D gene: NA
CDR3 DNA: TGCAGTGCTAGAGAATCCACTGAAGCTTTCTTT
CDR3 protein: CSARESTEAFF

CDR3 length: 13
V gene: TRBV30
clone size: NA
J gene: TRBJ2-7
D gene: NA
CDR3 DNA: TGTGCCTCGCTATGGGGACGCTCCTACGAGCAGTACTTC
CDR3 protein: CASLWGRSYEQYF

CDR3 length: 14
V gene: TRBV18
clone size: NA
J gene: TRBJ1-2
D gene: NA
CDR3 DNA: TGTGCCAGCCGGGGCGGAGGGCAGCACTATGGCTACACCTTC
CDR3 protein: CASRGGGQHYGYTF

CDR3 length: 13
V gene: TRBV2
clone size: NA
J gene: TRBJ2-1
D gene: NA
CDR3 DNA: TGTGCCAGCTGTAGCGGGCTGGGAGGGGGGCAGTTCTTC
CDR3 protein: CASCSGLGGGQFF

CDR3 length: 11
V gene: TRBV7-6
clone size: NA
J gene: TRBJ2-5
D gene: NA
CDR3 DNA: TGTGCCAGCAGCTCCCAAGAGACCCAGTACTTC
CDR3 protein: CASSSQETQYF

CDR3 length: 14
V gene: TRBV19
clone size: NA
J gene: TRBJ1-2
D gene: NA
CDR3 DNA: TGTGCCAGTAGTATCGGGGACTTGAACTATGGCTACACCTTC
CDR3 protein: CASSIGDLNYGYTF

CDR3 length: 12
V gene: TRBV30
clone size: NA
J gene: TRBJ2-1
D gene: NA
CDR3 DNA: TGTGCCTGGAGTGTACCAGCCAAAGAGCAGTTCTTC
CDR3 protein: CAWSVPAKEQFF

CDR3 length: 14
V gene: TRBV15
clone size: NA
J gene: TRBJ2-5
D gene: NA
CDR3 DNA: TGTGCCACCAGCAGAGATGGGGATCGGATGACCCAGTACTTC
CDR3 protein: CATSRDGDRMTQYF

CDR3 length: 15
V gene: TRBV5-1
clone size: NA
J gene: TRBJ2-2
D gene: NA
CDR3 DNA: TGCGCCAGCAGCTCCGCTGGGGAATCTACCGGGGAGCTGTTTTTT
CDR3 protein: CASSSAGESTGELFF

CDR3 length: 15
V gene: TRBV4-1
clone size: once
J gene: TRBJ2-3
D gene: NA
CDR3 DNA: TGCGCCAGCAGCCCAGGGACATATCTCACAGATACGCAGTATTTT
CDR3 protein: CASSPGTYLTDTQYF